Below are 14 T cell receptor beta chains sequenced from a single sample in a study of long-term antiretroviral therapy in people with HIV. Researchers report immunoSEQ v3.0 was run at survey level. Profiled with immunoSEQ multiplex PCR; TCRdb holds only in-frame clones, not every one. The repertoire holds about 21,000 clones, with 80% to 90% as singletons. The specimen was unsorted PBMCs, collected 1.9 years after starting antiretroviral therapy. Receptors originate from a woman aged 50 to 60 with HIV.

This chain connects TRBV7-2 to TRBJ2-3; 8 bases map to TRBD2. The CDR3 has 17 residues. V was clipped by 1 base and J by 4 bases; unmatched bases: 10. The germline gives CDR1 SGHTA, CDR2 FQGNSA. For the CDR3, the DNA is TGTGCCAGCAGCTTAGTCCCGGGGGGGCAGGGCGCAGATACGCAGTATTTT. It yields the protein CASSLVPGGQGADTQYF.

The V and J genes are TRBV7-2 and TRBJ1-2; D unresolved. This CDR3 contains 16 residues. The V gene's germline CDR1 is SGHTA and CDR2 FQGNSA. The V gene lost 1 base and the J gene lost 8 bases, with 20 bases spanning the gap. The CDR3: CASSLVFGGAAKGYTF. For the CDR3, the DNA is TGTGCCAGCAGCTTAGTATTTGGAGGTGCTGCGAAGGGCTACACCTTC.

The rearrangement uses TRBV9 and TRBJ2-1, with a possible D match to TRBD1 (6 bases). The germline CDR1 and CDR2 sequences are SGDLS and YYNGEE. Trimming took 0 bases from V and 5 from J, leaving 12 bases between them. The CDR3 contains 15 residues. DNA of the CDR3: TGTGCCAGCAGCGTAGCAACAGGGCAAGACAATGAGCAGTTCTTC. Protein product: CASSVATGQDNEQFF.

The V gene is TRBV28, the J gene TRBJ1-5; D possibly corresponds to TRBD1 (5 bases). With 3 bases removed from V and 1 base from J, the gap between germline ends came to 10 bases. The germline V gene has CDR1 MDHEN and CDR2 SYDVKM. This CDR3 has 15 amino acids. The DNA of the CDR3 is TGTGCCAGCAGTTTCAAGGGGTCGAGCAATCAGCCCCAGCATTTT. This encodes CASSFKGSSNQPQHF.

This clone was detected only once. V usage is TRBV19 and J usage is TRBJ2-2; D not certain. Between the trimmed V and J ends, which lost 5 bases and 2 bases, there was a span of 6 bases. There are 13 residues in the CDR3. CDR1 and CDR2 (germline): LNHDA, SQIVND (reference sequence). As DNA, the CDR3 is TGTGCCAGTAGTCTCTCCAACACCGGGGAGCTGTTTTTT. Amino acid sequence: CASSLSNTGELFF.

This clone was detected only once. This chain joins TRBV9 and TRBJ2-2, with D perhaps TRBD1 (5 bases). V dropped 2 bases and J dropped 4 bases, with 12 bases sitting between them. The CDR3 is made up of 15 amino acids. Germline V gene lookup returns CDR1 SGDLS and CDR2 YYNGEE. This chain's CDR3 is CASSVSRAATGELFF. The DNA of the CDR3 is TGTGCCAGCAGCGTTAGCAGGGCGGCCACCGGGGAGCTGTTTTTT.

The J gene is TRBJ1-2, the V gene TRBV28; 10 nucleotides line up with TRBD1. V lost 6 bases, J lost 7 bases, and 5 bases stayed unmatched. Germline-derived CDR1 and CDR2 are MDHEN and SYDVKM. The CDR3 spans 13 residues. The CDR3 is CASRTGGAGGYTF. The CDR3 coding sequence is TGTGCCAGCAGGACAGGGGGCGCTGGTGGCTACACCTTC.

The chain employs TRBV19 and TRBJ1-3, with TRBD1 matching over 7 bases. Losses at the gene ends were 8 bases for V and 0 bases for J; bases not matched to a gene: 4. CDR1 and CDR2 from the germline V gene are LNHDA and SQIVND (reference sequence). This CDR3 region has 14 residues. The chain's CDR3 is CASAGDSSGNTIYF. The CDR3 nucleotides read TGTGCCAGTGCAGGGGACAGCTCTGGAAACACCATATATTTT.

The chain carries TRBV6-5 and TRBJ1-1; D uncertain. The CDR3 is 11 amino acids. CDR1 and CDR2 (germline): MNHEY, SVGAGI. V was clipped by 4 bases and J by 4 bases, with 4 bases between them. The CDR3 loop reads CASSWGTEAFF. The CDR3 region has the DNA TGTGCCAGCAGTTGGGGCACTGAAGCTTTCTTT.

The chain links TRBV4-2 to TRBJ2-2; D perhaps matches TRBD2 (7 bases). Trimming took 5 bases from V and 6 from J, leaving 16 bases between them. The CDR3 is 15 residues long. The germline gives CDR1 LGHNA, CDR2 YNFKEQ. The DNA for the CDR3 is TGTGCCAGCAGCGGGAGGGGGGCCTCGCCCGGGGAGCTGTTTTTT. Protein: CASSGRGASPGELFF.

The chain is built from TRBV19 and TRBJ2-1; 8 bases line up with TRBD2. This CDR3 region has 15 residues. The germline V gene encodes CDR1 LNHDA and CDR2 SQIVND (reference sequence). Trimming at V came to 8 bases and at J to 0 bases, leaving 6 bases not matched to a gene. CDR3 region: CASSGGSSSYNEQFF. The CDR3 DNA follows: TGTGCCAGTTCGGGGGGGTCCAGCTCCTACAATGAGCAGTTCTTC.

This sequence joins TRBV5-5 and TRBJ2-7; D remains ambiguous. CDR1 and CDR2 from the germline V gene are SGHKS and YYEKEE (reference sequence). The CDR3 extends over 14 amino acids. Trimming pared 0 bases from V and 0 bases from J, leaving 7 bases between. In nucleotides, the CDR3 is TGTGCCAGCAGCTTGGAGGCAGCCTCCTACGAGCAGTACTTC. Translating gives CASSLEAASYEQYF.

V usage is TRBV5-4 and J usage is TRBJ2-7, with D possibly called TRBD1 or TRBD2 (7 bases each). Germline V gives CDR1 SGHNT, CDR2 YYREEE (reference sequence). The V gene lost 3 bases and the J gene lost 4 bases, with 17 bases spanning the gap. The CDR3 length is 15 residues. This CDR3 is CASSSPGGGQYEQYF. CDR3 in DNA: TGTGCCAGCAGCTCCCCAGGGGGGGGCCAGTACGAGCAGTACTTC.

This clone was recorded a few times. The V call is TRBV9, the J call TRBJ2-7, with D tentatively TRBD1 or TRBD2 (5 bases each). From germline, CDR1 is SGDLS and CDR2 YYNGEE. V was cut by 3 bases and J by 4 bases, with 17 bases left in between. This CDR3 has 15 amino acids. CDR3 sequence reads: CASSAEGQGGYEQYF. The CDR3 coding sequence is TGTGCCAGCAGCGCTGAGGGGCAGGGTGGATACGAGCAGTACTTC.